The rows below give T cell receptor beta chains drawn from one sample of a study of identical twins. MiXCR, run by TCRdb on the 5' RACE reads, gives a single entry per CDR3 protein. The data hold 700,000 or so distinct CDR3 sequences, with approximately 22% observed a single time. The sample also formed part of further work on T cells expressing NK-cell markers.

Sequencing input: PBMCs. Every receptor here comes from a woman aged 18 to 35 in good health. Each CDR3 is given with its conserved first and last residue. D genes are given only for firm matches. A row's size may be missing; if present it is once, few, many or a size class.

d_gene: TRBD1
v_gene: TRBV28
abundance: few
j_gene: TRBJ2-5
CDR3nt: TGTGCCAGCAGATTAGGGACAGCGCGGGAGACCCAGTACTTC
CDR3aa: CASRLGTARETQYF

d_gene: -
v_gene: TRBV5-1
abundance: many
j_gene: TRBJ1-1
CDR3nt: TGCGCCAGCAGCTTCGACGGTACGAAGAACACTGAAGCTTTCTTT
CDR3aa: CASSFDGTKNTEAFF

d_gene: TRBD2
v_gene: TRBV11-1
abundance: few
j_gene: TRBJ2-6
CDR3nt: TGTGCCAGCAGCTCAACATCCGGGACTAGTCCCTCTGGGGCCAACGTCCTGACTTTC
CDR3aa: CASSSTSGTSPSGANVLTF

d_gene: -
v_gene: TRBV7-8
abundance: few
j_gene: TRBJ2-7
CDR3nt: TGTGCCAGCAGCTTATTGGCACGAGTAAGCTACGAGCAGTACTTC
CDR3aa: CASSLLARVSYEQYF

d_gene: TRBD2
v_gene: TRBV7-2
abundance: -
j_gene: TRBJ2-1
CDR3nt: TGTGCCAGCGGAATAGCGGGAATTAGGAATGAGCAGTTCTTC
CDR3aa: CASGIAGIRNEQFF

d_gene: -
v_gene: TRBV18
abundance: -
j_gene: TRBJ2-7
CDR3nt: TGTGCCAGCTCAGTCGACAACAACCACGAGCAGTACTTC
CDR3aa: CASSVDNNHEQYF

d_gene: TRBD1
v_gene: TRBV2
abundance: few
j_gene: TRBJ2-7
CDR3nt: TGTGCCAGCAGGGCCGGGACAGAAACCTACGAGCAGTACTTC
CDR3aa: CASRAGTETYEQYF

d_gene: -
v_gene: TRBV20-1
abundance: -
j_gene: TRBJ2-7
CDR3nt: TGCAGTGCTAGAGTCGGCGGATTCTACGAGCAGTACTTC
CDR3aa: CSARVGGFYEQYF

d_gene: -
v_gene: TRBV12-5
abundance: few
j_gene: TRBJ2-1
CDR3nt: TGTGCTAGTGGTTCGGTAGTTAGGGGTGGGAATGAGCAGTTCTTC
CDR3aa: CASGSVVRGGNEQFF

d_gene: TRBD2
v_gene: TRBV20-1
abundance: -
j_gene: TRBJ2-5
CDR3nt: TGCAGTGTTCAGAGACGTATCGGGCGGGGGGGGACCCAGTACTTC
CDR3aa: CSVQRRIGRGGTQYF